This is a list of T cell receptor beta chains from one sample in a study of T cells after yellow fever vaccination. TCRdb ran MiXCR on the 5' RACE reads and lists one entry per CDR3 protein. The sample consists of fewer than 450,000 distinct CDR3 sequences, about 8.3% of them appearing once. Specimen: PBMCs, collected about 49 days after the first yellow fever vaccination. The receptors shown here come from a man between 18 and 35 years old who received the YFV17D yellow fever vaccine. CDR3s include the opening cysteine and the closing phenylalanine or tryptophan. The D gene is left open where the match is weak. Size tells how often a clone was seen (once, few, many) or the class of an expanded clone, and some rows leave it out.

V gene: TRBV4-1; D gene: NA; clone size: NA; J gene: TRBJ2-1; CDR3 protein: CASRTKGWEDNEQFF; CDR3 DNA: TGCGCCAGCAGGACCAAAGGATGGGAAGACAATGAGCAGTTCTTC
V gene: TRBV16; D gene: NA; clone size: NA; J gene: TRBJ1-2; CDR3 protein: CASSQSSFSLNYGYTF; CDR3 DNA: TGTGCCAGCAGCCAATCCTCCTTCTCCCTTAACTATGGCTACACCTTC
V gene: TRBV12-3/TRBV12-4; D gene: NA; clone size: NA; J gene: TRBJ1-2; CDR3 protein: CASSNRGGYTF; CDR3 DNA: TGTGCCAGCAGCAACCGCGGGGGCTACACCTTC
V gene: TRBV5-1; D gene: NA; clone size: NA; J gene: TRBJ2-5; CDR3 protein: CASRPPSMETQYF; CDR3 DNA: TGCGCCAGCAGACCCCCTAGCATGGAGACCCAGTACTTC
V gene: TRBV12-3/TRBV12-4; D gene: NA; clone size: NA; J gene: TRBJ2-1; CDR3 protein: CASSLGLPGNEQFF; CDR3 DNA: TGTGCCAGCAGTCTCGGGCTTCCAGGAAATGAGCAGTTCTTC
V gene: TRBV12-3/TRBV12-4; D gene: NA; clone size: NA; J gene: TRBJ1-4; CDR3 protein: CASSRTEPEKLFF; CDR3 DNA: TGTGCCAGCAGTCGGACAGAACCGGAAAAACTGTTTTTT
V gene: TRBV5-1; D gene: TRBD1; clone size: many; J gene: TRBJ2-3; CDR3 protein: CASSVGQGLADTQYF; CDR3 DNA: TGCGCCAGCAGCGTAGGACAGGGTTTGGCAGATACGCAGTATTTT
V gene: TRBV6-1; D gene: TRBD1; clone size: few; J gene: TRBJ1-1; CDR3 protein: CASRERTGTSVAFF; CDR3 DNA: TGTGCCAGCAGGGAGAGGACAGGGACGTCGGTTGCTTTCTTT
V gene: TRBV29-1; D gene: NA; clone size: few; J gene: TRBJ1-1; CDR3 protein: CSVVTYRVGGTEAFF; CDR3 DNA: TGCAGCGTTGTAACCTACAGGGTCGGGGGCACTGAAGCTTTCTTT
V gene: TRBV12-3/TRBV12-4; D gene: TRBD1; clone size: few; J gene: TRBJ1-2; CDR3 protein: CASLPGQEVYGYTF; CDR3 DNA: TGTGCCAGCCTTCCGGGACAGGAGGTCTATGGCTACACCTTC
V gene: TRBV5-1; D gene: NA; clone size: few; J gene: TRBJ2-3; CDR3 protein: CASSLDPGGETDTQYF; CDR3 DNA: TGCGCCAGCAGCTTGGACCCCGGGGGCGAGACAGATACGCAGTATTTT
V gene: TRBV7-2; D gene: TRBD2; clone size: few; J gene: TRBJ2-1; CDR3 protein: CASSLVSSGGKSEQFF; CDR3 DNA: TGTGCCAGCAGCTTAGTCTCTAGCGGGGGGAAAAGTGAGCAGTTCTTC
V gene: TRBV20-1; D gene: TRBD1; clone size: few; J gene: TRBJ1-6; CDR3 protein: CSARAYWLRSGQGAAALHF; CDR3 DNA: TGCAGTGCTAGGGCCTACTGGTTGCGCTCCGGACAGGGGGCTGCGGCCCTCCACTTT
V gene: TRBV6-5; D gene: NA; clone size: few; J gene: TRBJ1-2; CDR3 protein: CASSYGYRLANYGYTF; CDR3 DNA: TGTGCCAGCAGTTACGGATACAGATTAGCTAACTATGGCTACACCTTC
V gene: TRBV27; D gene: TRBD1; clone size: NA; J gene: TRBJ2-1; CDR3 protein: CASSPPDREIPHEQFF; CDR3 DNA: TGTGCCAGCAGCCCCCCGGACAGGGAGATTCCCCATGAGCAGTTCTTC
V gene: TRBV5-1; D gene: NA; clone size: few; J gene: TRBJ2-2; CDR3 protein: CASSSDSRETGELFF; CDR3 DNA: TGCGCCAGCAGCTCGGACAGCAGGGAGACCGGGGAGCTGTTTTTT
V gene: TRBV4-2; D gene: NA; clone size: NA; J gene: TRBJ2-3; CDR3 protein: CASSQEWSGGHEDTQYF; CDR3 DNA: TGTGCCAGCAGCCAAGAATGGTCGGGGGGCCATGAAGATACGCAGTATTTT
V gene: TRBV7-6; D gene: NA; clone size: few; J gene: TRBJ1-4; CDR3 protein: CASSPKGGWGEKLFF; CDR3 DNA: TGTGCCAGCAGCCCTAAGGGAGGGTGGGGAGAAAAACTGTTTTTT
V gene: TRBV9; D gene: NA; clone size: few; J gene: TRBJ1-1; CDR3 protein: CASSVLSRVENTEAFF; CDR3 DNA: TGTGCCAGCAGCGTACTCTCGCGGGTGGAGAACACTGAAGCTTTCTTT
V gene: TRBV2; D gene: TRBD1; clone size: NA; J gene: TRBJ2-2; CDR3 protein: CASSFPGQGPVTGELFF; CDR3 DNA: TGTGCCAGCAGTTTCCCGGGACAGGGGCCGGTCACCGGGGAGCTGTTTTTT
V gene: TRBV9; D gene: NA; clone size: few; J gene: TRBJ1-2; CDR3 protein: CARSAQGLFVYTF; CDR3 DNA: TGTGCCAGGTCTGCCCAGGGACTATTCGTCTACACCTTC
V gene: TRBV6-2/TRBV6-3; D gene: TRBD1; clone size: NA; J gene: TRBJ2-1; CDR3 protein: CASSYSTGYDEQFF; CDR3 DNA: TGTGCCAGCAGTTACTCGACAGGGTACGATGAGCAGTTCTTC
V gene: TRBV28; D gene: NA; clone size: few; J gene: TRBJ2-3; CDR3 protein: CATRGEQGPGDTQYF; CDR3 DNA: TGTGCCACCCGCGGAGAGCAGGGCCCCGGTGATACGCAGTATTTT
V gene: TRBV12-3/TRBV12-4; D gene: TRBD2; clone size: few; J gene: TRBJ2-3; CDR3 protein: CASRHANAGTSGGARDTQYF; CDR3 DNA: TGTGCCAGCAGGCACGCAAACGCGGGGACTAGCGGGGGGGCCAGGGATACGCAGTATTTT